These 2 T cell receptor beta chains were sequenced from one sample in a study of post-analysis software for immune sequencing data. What these receptors recognize is not known. Prepared libraries of TCR beta cDNA carried unique molecular identifiers. One entry per CDR3 protein results from TCRdb running MiXCR on the PCR reads. This table has about 380,000 distinct CDR3 sequences, less than 35% appearing once. General study results and limits: Comparison of patients with controls showed a handful of TRBV segments more frequent in patients, TRBV5-6, TRBV5-1 and TRBV20-1 among them.

The sequencing sample was made of blood. The receptors stem from a girl aged 5-17 years with multiple sclerosis.

The CDR3 region is CASSLEEGVVVGYTF. DNA for the CDR3: TGTGCCAGCAGCTTAGAGGAGGGTGTAGTCGTTGGCTACACCTTC. The chain employs TRBV7-9 and TRBJ1-2; D remains unclear. The CDR3 sequence is 15 residues long. Germline V CDR1 and CDR2: SEHNR, FQNEAQ (reference sequence). Trimming removed 1 base from V and 7 bases from J, with 16 bases in between.

The chain has TRBV7-9 and TRBJ1-2; 7 positions agree with TRBD1. V shed 3 bases and J 2 bases; nucleotides not matched to a gene: 9. There are 16 residues in the CDR3. From germline, CDR1 is SEHNR and CDR2 FQNEAQ (reference sequence). In nucleotides, the CDR3 is TGTGCCAGCAGCTTCGCCGGGACAGCAATAAACTATGGCTACACCTTC. This encodes CASSFAGTAINYGYTF.